Listed here are 9 T cell receptor beta chains from one sample, sequenced in a study of blood T cell repertoires in COVID-19. TCRdb's table, derived via immunoSEQ multiplex PCR, lists solely in-frame clones and lacks some. This repertoire shows about 70,000 clones, 86% found once; its top ten account for more than 10%. Sequencing used peripheral blood. These TCRs come from a human donor in a cohort sampled during active COVID-19.

The genes are TRBV2 and TRBJ2-4; 10 positions match TRBD2. Trimming cost V 6 bases and J 7 bases; bases outside gene matches: 3. The germline V gene has CDR1 SNHLY and CDR2 FYNNEI. The CDR3 length is 13 residues. The CDR3 nucleotides are TGTGCCAGCAGCCAGCGGGGGGGCAACATTCAGTACTTC. This translates into CASSQRGGNIQYF.

This clone was recorded only once. The chain recombines TRBV7-9 with TRBJ1-3; D call uncertain. This CDR3 contains 16 residues. Trimming took 2 bases from V and 1 from J, leaving 12 bases between them. The germline V gene encodes CDR1 SEHNR and CDR2 FQNEAQ (reference sequence). CDR3 in amino acids: CASSLSPPPSGNTIYF. Here the CDR3 DNA reads TGTGCCAGCAGCTTATCCCCCCCTCCTTCTGGAAACACCATATATTTT.

V gene TRBV5-6 combines with J gene TRBJ2-2, with 8 bases fitting TRBD1. Germline assignment: CDR1 SGHDT and CDR2 YYEEEE. V dropped 2 bases and J dropped 1; count of bases not matched to a gene: 4. There are 16 residues in the CDR3. The CDR3, as DNA: TGTGCCAGCAGCTTAACCGGGACAGGGAACACCGGGGAGCTGTTTTTT. Its protein product is CASSLTGTGNTGELFF.

The chain carries TRBV6-6 and TRBJ2-7; D is possibly TRBD1 (6 bases). This CDR3 has 15 residues. V was pared by 4 bases and J by 2 bases, with 15 bases between. Germline V gene data show CDR1 as MNHNY and CDR2 as SVGAGI (reference sequence). The CDR3 DNA sequence: TGTGCCAGCAGTTTGACCCCCGGACAGACCTACGAGCAGTACTTC. Translating it yields CASSLTPGQTYEQYF.

V gene TRBV6-5 combines with J gene TRBJ2-3; 8 bases line up with TRBD1. Germline V gives CDR1 MNHEY, CDR2 SVGAGI. The CDR3 is 14 residues long. Germline trimming cut 6 bases from V and 5 bases from J; bases unmatched to any gene: 7. The CDR3 DNA follows: TGTGCCAGCAGGACAGGGGTGTCCAAAGATACGCAGTATTTT. Its protein product is CASRTGVSKDTQYF.

This chain joins TRBV6-6 and TRBJ2-7; D is uncertain. The CDR3 runs 12 residues. The germline V gene has CDR1 MNHNY and CDR2 SVGAGI (reference sequence). V lost 0 bases, J lost 4 bases, and 4 bases lay in between. The CDR3 loop is CASSYSAYEQYF. CDR3 DNA: TGTGCCAGCAGTTACTCGGCATACGAGCAGTACTTC.

Worth noting for this clone: The same CDR3 can be traced to other DNA sequences in this sample. The chain links TRBV10-1 to TRBJ2-5; D gene unclear. The CDR3 is 12 amino acids. The V and J ends lost 8 bases and 3 bases respectively, with 10 bases between them. CDR1 and CDR2 from the germline V gene are WNHNN and SYGVQD (reference sequence). CDR3 DNA sequence: TGCGCCAGCTCTCGAGACAAAGAGACCCAGTACTTC. This translates into CASSRDKETQYF.

V usage is TRBV6-5 and J usage is TRBJ1-6; 7 bases are a match to TRBD1. The CDR3 extends over 15 amino acids. Per germline, CDR1 MNHEY and CDR2 SVGAGI. Germline trimming cut 6 bases from V and 10 bases from J; bases unmatched to any gene: 12. The CDR3 nucleotides read TGTGCCAGCAGCATGCAGACAGGGCGGAGGTCACCCCTCCACTTT. It codes for CASSMQTGRRSPLHF.

This clone was counted a few times. This chain uses TRBV9 with TRBJ1-4; tentatively, D is TRBD1 (6 bases). Trimming removed 4 bases at V and 8 bases at J, with 15 bases between. The V gene's germline CDR1 is SGDLS and CDR2 YYNGEE. CDR3 size: 14 residues. CDR3 in DNA: TGTGCCAGCAGCTTATCCCCGGACAGAGAAAAACTGTTTTTT. Its translation: CASSLSPDREKLFF.